Following are 12 T cell receptor beta chains from one sample sequenced in a study of blood T cell repertoires in COVID-19. The data were produced by immunoSEQ multiplex PCR, yet TCRdb's version contains in-frame clones alone and is incomplete. This table holds more than 250,000 clones, about 88% found once. The sequenced material came from peripheral blood. The receptors were sampled from a man aged 18 to 29 with active or convalescent COVID-19.

The chain employs TRBV7-8 and TRBJ1-6; 7 nucleotides line up with TRBD1. The CDR3 runs to 16 residues. Germline CDR1 and CDR2: SGHVS and FQNEAQ. J lost 7 bases, V lost 5 bases, and 11 bases had no gene match. Here the CDR3 DNA reads TGTGCCAGCAGCGTGTTTGAGACAGGGATGAATTCACCCCTCCACTTT. Its protein is CASSVFETGMNSPLHF. The full variable domain, completed using reference TRBV7-8 and TRBJ1-6, is GAGVSQSPRYKVAKRGQDVALRCDPISGHVSLFWYQQALGQGPEFLTYFQNEAQLDKSGLPSDRFFAERPEGSVSTLKIQRTQQEDSAVYLCASSVFETGMNSPLHFGNGTRLTVT.

This clone was detected ten times or more. The chain carries TRBV29-1 and TRBJ1-1; unclear D gene. CDR1 is SQVTM and CDR2 is ANQGSEA in the germline V gene. The CDR3 is 13 amino acids. V was pared by 7 bases and J by 3 bases, with 15 bases between. The CDR3 DNA reads as TGCAGCGCAGGAGGAGACCCGTACACTGAAGCTTTCTTT. Translation: CSAGGDPYTEAFF. Filled out from reference TRBV29-1 and TRBJ1-1, the complete variable domain reads SAVISQKPSRDICQRGTSLTIQCQVDSQVTMMFWYRQQPGQSLTLIATANQGSEATYESGFVIDKFPISRPNLTFSTLTVSNMSPEDSSIYLCSAGGDPYTEAFFGQGTRLTVV.

The gene calls are TRBV3-1 (or the pseudogene TRBV3-2) and TRBJ2-5; a possible D gene is TRBD1 (6 bases). Germline V CDR1 and CDR2: LGHDT, YNNKEL (reference sequence). This CDR3 region has 14 residues. V lost 2 bases and J lost 4, with 11 bases in between. The CDR3 nucleotides are TGTGCCAGCAGCCAACTTTCAGGGGCAGAGACCCAGTACTTC. Protein sequence: CASSQLSGAETQYF.

The rearrangement uses TRBV27 and TRBJ2-1, with TRBD2 as a possible D gene (6 bases). CDR1 is MNHEY, CDR2 SMNVEV, per germline (reference sequence). CDR3 length: 14 residues. The V end lost 0 bases, the J end lost 6 bases, and 9 bases lay between the germline ends. CDR3 amino acids: CASSLSGSGNEQFF. In DNA, the CDR3 is TGTGCCAGCAGTTTATCGGGTAGCGGCAATGAGCAGTTCTTC.

The chain joins TRBV27 to TRBJ1-2, with a tentative D call TRBD1 (5 bases). V lost 3 bases and J 0 bases, leaving 8 bases between the germline ends. CDR1 is MNHEY, CDR2 SMNVEV, per germline (reference sequence). CDR3 length equals 14 residues. The CDR3 nucleotides are TGTGCCAGCAGTTTCCGGGGGGCTAACTATGGCTACACCTTC. It specifies CASSFRGANYGYTF.

The J gene is TRBJ2-2, the V gene TRBV7-9; D may be TRBD2 (6 bases). Germline V gene lookup returns CDR1 SEHNR and CDR2 FQNEAQ (reference sequence). The CDR3 extends over 13 amino acids. The V gene lost 7 bases and the J gene lost 6 bases, with 12 bases spanning the gap. CDR3 in amino acids: CASTMGLPGELFF. CDR3 nucleotides: TGTGCCAGCACCATGGGACTGCCCGGGGAGCTGTTTTTT.

The chain is built from TRBV4-1 and TRBJ2-2; D is undetermined. The V gene's germline CDR1 is MGHRA and CDR2 YSYEKL. CDR3 length equals 15 residues. Trimming removed 2 bases at V and 5 bases at J, with 12 bases between. In DNA, the CDR3 is TGCGCCAGCAGCCAACCGGGTCTGAAAACCGGGGAGCTGTTTTTT. Protein: CASSQPGLKTGELFF.

This chain uses TRBV7-9 with TRBJ1-5; D is possibly TRBD1 (5 bases). CDR3 length: 12 amino acids. V was shortened by 4 bases and J by 7 bases, with 8 bases between the two germline ends. CDR1 is SEHNR, CDR2 FQNEAQ, per germline (reference sequence). The CDR3 DNA follows: TGTGCCAGCAGCTCAGGGTACCAGCCCCAGCATTTT. Translation: CASSSGYQPQHF.

The genes are TRBV19 and TRBJ2-1, with 7 bases matching TRBD2. V lost 8 bases to trimming and J lost 5 bases; unmatched junction nucleotides: 15. Germline V gives CDR1 LNHDA, CDR2 SQIVND (reference sequence). This CDR3 has 16 residues. The CDR3, as DNA: TGTGCCAGTGCTTCCCTCAGACTAGCCACCGACAATGAGCAGTTCTTC. Amino acids: CASASLRLATDNEQFF.

The chain recombines TRBV2 with TRBJ1-1, with 8 positions matching TRBD1. The CDR3 totals 13 residues. V was pared by 6 bases and J by 4 bases, with 4 bases of the junction left unmatched. The germline V gene encodes CDR1 SNHLY and CDR2 FYNNEI. The CDR3 coding sequence is TGTGCCAGCAGACAGGGGGGGAGCACTGAAGCTTTCTTT. This translates into CASRQGGSTEAFF.

The sample holds a few counts of this clone. The chain couples TRBV19 to TRBJ1-5; D might be TRBD1 (6 bases). V lost 5 bases and J lost 3, with 14 bases in between. From germline, CDR1 is LNHDA and CDR2 SQIVND (reference sequence). The CDR3 loop spans 15 amino acids. The CDR3 sequence: CASSEGGGSNQPQHF. CDR3 in DNA: TGTGCCAGTAGTGAGGGAGGGGGTTCCAATCAGCCCCAGCATTTT.

The rearrangement joins TRBV4-3 to TRBJ1-3; D gene uncertain. The CDR3 loop spans 17 amino acids. Germline CDR1 LGHNA, CDR2 YSLEER. V lost 0 bases and J lost 0, with 12 bases in between. The CDR3 coding sequence is TGCGCCAGCAGCCAAGATCTGTTGGCTCGCTCTGGAAACACCATATATTTT. Translated: CASSQDLLARSGNTIYF.